This passage covers 4 T cell receptor beta chains from one sample sequenced in a study of molecular identifiers for immune sequencing clone quantification. A single record per CDR3 protein comes from TCRdb applying MiXCR to the PCR reads. The sample shows about 510,000 distinct CDR3 sequences, about a fifth of them seen only once. Sequencing was performed on naive CD8+ T cells from blood, with Jurkat cell RNA spiked in. Subset of the sample: FACS-sorted CD8+CD4-CCR7+CD45RA+ naive T cells. The receptors originated from a human donor in good health. Some libraries in this study had Jurkat cell RNA spiked in.

V usage is TRBV19 and J usage is TRBJ2-3, with 10 bases fitting TRBD2. The germline V gene encodes CDR1 LNHDA and CDR2 SQIVND (reference sequence). Unmatched junction bases numbered 4, after V lost 4 bases and J lost 0 bases. This CDR3 contains 16 residues. This CDR3 is CASSKQRGGSTDTQYF. DNA of the CDR3: TGTGCCAGTAGTAAACAGCGGGGGGGCAGCACAGATACGCAGTATTTT. The whole variable domain, remainder taken from reference TRBV19 and TRBJ2-3, is DGGITQSPKYLFRKEGQNVTLSCEQNLNHDAMYWYRQDPGQGLRLIYYSQIVNDFQKGDIAEGYSVSREKKESFPLTVTSAQKNPTAFYLCASSKQRGGSTDTQYFGPGTRLTVL.

Many counts were recorded for this clonotype. The gene calls are TRBV24-1 and TRBJ2-5; D perhaps matches TRBD2 (5 bases). Germline CDR1 reads KGHDR; CDR2 reads SFDVKD. CDR3 length equals 14 residues. V was clipped by 7 bases and J by 4 bases, with 15 bases between them. The CDR3 protein is CATRRARPLETQYF. The CDR3 coding sequence is TGTGCCACCAGGCGGGCTAGACCCTTAGAGACCCAGTACTTC.

To note about this clonotype: No conserved phenylalanine or tryptophan ends this CDR3, so it is likely a read error. The chain uses TRBV4-3 and TRBJ2-7; no firm D call. Germline V gives CDR1 LGHNA, CDR2 YSLEER. This CDR3 has 13 amino acids. V lost 4 bases and J 2 bases, leaving 9 bases between the germline ends. The CDR3 DNA reads TGCGCCAGCAGCCTTGAGTTGGCCTACGAGCAGTACCTC. This gives the protein CASSLELAYEQYL.

This clonotype was counted a single time. A junction boundary mismatches the germline segment, possibly from a read error. The V call is TRBV20-1, the J call TRBJ2-3; either TRBD1 or TRBD2 may supply D (5 bases each). This CDR3 spans 17 amino acids. CDR1 and CDR2 (germline): DFQATT, SNEGSKA (reference sequence). The CDR3: CGARGQRGSWGSDTQYF. The CDR3, as DNA: TGCGGTGCTAGAGGGCAGCGAGGTAGCTGGGGCTCGGATACGCAGTATTTT.